These 31 T cell receptor beta chains originate from one sample sequenced in a study of T cell responses to AZD1222 COVID-19 vaccine (dated by TCRdb to 2020 to 2022). The method behind the library was the immunoSEQ multiplex PCR assay. The immuneACCESS repertoire file appears here via TCRdb, limited to in-frame rearrangements. These files lack a portion of the clones; in checked studies, under half of the deficit traces to unresolved V genes, and the cause of the others is not known. Present in this sample are 100,000 to 150,000 clones, more than 70% of which were seen just once. More than 4% of the sample rests with the top ten. The sample's time point label is to be understood as: baseline before first vaccination. Sequencing was performed on peripheral blood, taken on day 0 of AZD1222 vaccination. The receptors were sampled from an adult in good health.

The chain recombines TRBV2 with TRBJ1-4; tentatively, D is TRBD1 (6 bases). CDR3 length: 12 amino acids. Germline V gives CDR1 SNHLY, CDR2 FYNNEI. Trimming shortened V by 11 bases and J by 3 bases, and 10 bases separated the two germline ends. CDR3 residues: CAGQSPNEKLFF. The CDR3 DNA follows: TGTGCCGGACAGAGCCCTAATGAAAAACTGTTTTTT.

As DNA, the CDR3 is TGTGCCATCAGTGAGCACGACAGGGCAAACACTGAAGCTTTCTTT. Protein: CAISEHDRANTEAFF. The rearrangement uses TRBV10-3 and TRBJ1-1; TRBD1 agrees at 7 bases. The length of the CDR3 is 15 residues. After removal of 2 bases from V and 2 bases from J, the junction contained 5 bases not matched to a gene. Germline CDR1 and CDR2: ENHRY and SYGVKD.

The chain is built from TRBV14 and TRBJ2-2, with D hard to call. The V gene lost 2 bases and the J gene lost 5 bases, with 15 bases spanning the gap. CDR1 and CDR2 (germline): SGHDN, FVKESK. The CDR3 totals 16 residues. The CDR3, as DNA: TGTGCCAGCAGCCAACTTCCAAATATACGTACCGGGGAGCTGTTTTTT. It encodes CASSQLPNIRTGELFF.

The rearrangement uses TRBV4-2 and TRBJ1-3; TRBD1 aligns across 7 bases. This CDR3 is built from 18 residues. The V gene end was trimmed by 6 bases and the J gene end by 0 bases; junction bases not matched to a gene: 14. Germline CDR1 is LGHNA and CDR2 is YNFKEQ. In nucleotides, the CDR3 is TGTGCCAGCAGTCCTGAGCGGGGACAGCCCGCCTCTGGAAACACCATATATTTT. The encoded protein is CASSPERGQPASGNTIYF.

The rearrangement uses TRBV7-2 and TRBJ1-6; possibly TRBD1 for D (5 bases). Germline values: CDR1 SGHTA, CDR2 FQGNSA. V dropped 5 bases and J dropped 7 bases, with 15 bases sitting between them. The CDR3 length is 15 residues. CDR3 coding DNA: TGTGCCAGCAGCCCAACCCGACAGCCCAATTCACCCCTCCACTTT. This gives the protein CASSPTRQPNSPLHF. The whole variable domain, remainder taken from reference TRBV7-2 and TRBJ1-6, is GAGVSQSPSNKVTEKGKDVELRCDPISGHTALYWYRQSLGQGLEFLIYFQGNSAPDKSGLPSDRFSAERTGGSVSTLTIQRTQQEDSAVYLCASSPTRQPNSPLHFGNGTRLTVT.

The chain recombines TRBV5-1 with TRBJ1-2, with 8 nucleotides matching TRBD1. The CDR3 consists of 14 residues. CDR1 SGHRS and CDR2 YFSETQ come from the germline V gene. After removal of 5 bases from V and 14 bases from J, the junction contained 17 bases not matched to a gene. The CDR3 region is CASSSVPGQGAGTF. As DNA, the CDR3 is TGCGCCAGCAGTTCAGTCCCCGGACAGGGTGCAGGTACCTTC.

The chain uses TRBV12-3 or TRBV12-4 and TRBJ2-3; possibly TRBD1 for D (5 bases). Deletions cut 4 bases from V and 7 bases from J, with 6 bases between. The CDR3 is 11 residues long. The CDR3 spells CASSYRNTQYF. The CDR3 bases are TGTGCCAGCAGTTACAGGAATACGCAGTATTTT.

The chain combines TRBV18 with TRBJ2-7, with no clear D. The CDR3 is made up of 14 amino acids. Deletions cut 3 bases from V and 1 base from J, with 10 bases between. Germline CDR1 is KGHSH and CDR2 is LQKENI. CDR3: CASSPGLLSYEQYF. In DNA, the CDR3 is TGTGCCAGCTCACCCGGGTTATTATCCTACGAGCAGTACTTC.

The chain has TRBV28 and TRBJ2-7; TRBD1 aligns across 9 bases. Germline V lookup: CDR1 MDHEN, CDR2 SYDVKM. Trimming took 1 base from V and 6 from J; bases not matched to a gene: 7. This CDR3 region has 15 residues. CDR3 bases: TGTGCCAGCAGTTTATCCGGGACAGGGTTTGGCGAGCAGTACTTC. Protein sequence: CASSLSGTGFGEQYF.

This clone came up a few times. The rearrangement links TRBV29-1 to TRBJ2-7; D is unresolved. This CDR3 is 9 amino acids long. Trimming took 4 bases from V and 10 from J, leaving 8 bases between them. Germline lookup yields CDR1 SQVTM and CDR2 ANQGSEA. The DNA for the CDR3 is TGCAGCGTTGCCGCTAGACAGTACTTC. It translates to CSVAARQYF.

The chain combines TRBV27 with TRBJ2-3, with D perhaps matching TRBD2 (6 bases). CDR3 length equals 15 residues. Germline CDR1 is MNHEY and CDR2 is SMNVEV (reference sequence). V dropped 4 bases and J dropped 2 bases, with 13 bases sitting between them. The CDR3 sequence is CASSSLADSTDTQYF. The CDR3 DNA follows: TGTGCCAGCAGTTCACTAGCAGACTCCACAGATACGCAGTATTTT.

The chain combines TRBV2 with TRBJ2-5; unclear D gene. Germline CDR1 is SNHLY and CDR2 is FYNNEI. V lost 7 bases, J lost 2 bases, and 11 bases lay in between. The length of the CDR3 is 13 residues. In nucleotides, the CDR3 is TGTGCCAGCAACGAGCAGCTACAAGAGACCCAGTACTTC. Protein product: CASNEQLQETQYF. Full variable domain (outside the CDR3, taken from reference TRBV2 and TRBJ2-5): EPEVTQTPSHQVTQMGQEVILRCVPISNHLYFYWYRQILGQKVEFLVSFYNNEISEKSEIFDDQFSVERPDGSNFTLKIRSTKLEDSAMYFCASNEQLQETQYFGPGTRLLVL.

The chain combines TRBV6-5 with TRBJ2-3, with D perhaps matching TRBD1 (5 bases). Germline CDR1 is MNHEY and CDR2 is SVGAGI. Trimming removed 7 bases at V and 1 base at J, with 15 bases between. This CDR3 spans 15 amino acids. CDR3 DNA sequence: TGTGCCAGCAATTCGGGCAGGGTTGGCACAGATACGCAGTATTTT. It is translated as CASNSGRVGTDTQYF.

J is TRBJ2-5 and V is TRBV2; weak D call: TRBD2 (5 bases). The CDR3 loop spans 13 amino acids. V lost 7 bases and J 1 base, leaving 10 bases between the germline ends. Germline CDR1 reads SNHLY; CDR2 reads FYNNEI. CDR3 protein: CASTRLSQETQYF. The CDR3 bases are TGTGCCAGCACCAGACTATCCCAAGAGACCCAGTACTTC.

The chain combines TRBV6-5 with TRBJ1-4; no reliable D call. V dropped 4 bases and J dropped 6 bases, with 6 bases sitting between them. Germline loops: CDR1 MNHEY, CDR2 SVGAGI. CDR3 size: 12 residues. The CDR3 DNA sequence: TGTGCCAGCAGTTCCCCTGATGAAAAACTGTTTTTT. Its translation is CASSSPDEKLFF.

This clone has more than one count but fewer than ten. V usage is TRBV7-3 and J usage is TRBJ2-1; 9 bases agree with TRBD2. There are 15 residues in the CDR3. V gave up 3 bases and J gave up 5 bases; unmatched junction bases: 5. CDR1 and CDR2 from the germline V gene are SGHTA and FQGTGA. The CDR3 DNA reads TGTGCCAGCAGCTTCCAAGCGGGAGGCCACAATGAGCAGTTCTTC. It yields the protein CASSFQAGGHNEQFF. Looking up the rest from reference TRBV7-3 and TRBJ2-1 gives the full variable domain: GAGVSQTPSNKVTEKGKYVELRCDPISGHTALYWYRQSLGQGPEFLIYFQGTGAADDSGLPNDRFFAVRPEGSVSTLKIQRTERGDSAVYLCASSFQAGGHNEQFFGPGTRLTVL.

This chain links TRBV28 with TRBJ1-4; 10 bases fit TRBD1. This CDR3 comprises 16 residues. Trimming at V came to 4 bases and at J to 7 bases, leaving 9 bases not matched to a gene. Germline loops: CDR1 MDHEN, CDR2 SYDVKM. This chain's CDR3 is CASSSNRDRGAEKLFF. CDR3 in DNA: TGTGCCAGCAGTTCGAACAGGGACAGGGGCGCTGAAAAACTGTTTTTT.

V usage is TRBV6-4 and J usage is TRBJ1-6; D gene unclear. Per germline, CDR1 MRHNA and CDR2 SNTAGT. There are 15 residues in the CDR3. The ends were cut back, 5 bases at V and 7 bases at J, with 15 bases in the middle. The CDR3, as DNA: TGTGCCAGCAGTCCCGGGTTAAAGAGGAATTCACCCCTCCACTTT. Translation: CASSPGLKRNSPLHF.

The J gene is TRBJ1-2, the V gene TRBV2, with D perhaps TRBD1 (5 bases). The V gene's germline CDR1 is SNHLY and CDR2 FYNNEI. This CDR3 region has 13 residues. Trimming took 7 bases from V and 5 from J, leaving 14 bases between them. The DNA of the CDR3 is TGTGCCAGCACCGGCACAGGCATTTATGGCTACACCTTC. Translating it yields CASTGTGIYGYTF.

The chain has TRBV2 and TRBJ1-6; 9 bases are a match to TRBD1. Trimming took 8 bases from V and 2 from J; bases not matched to a gene: 4. The germline gives CDR1 SNHLY, CDR2 FYNNEI. This CDR3 spans 15 amino acids. This CDR3 reads CASRRDRAYNSPLHF. CDR3 bases: TGTGCCAGCCGCCGGGACAGGGCCTATAATTCACCCCTCCACTTT.

The V and J genes are TRBV4-2 and TRBJ2-3; D tentatively fits TRBD1 or TRBD2 (5 bases each). Germline CDR1 is LGHNA and CDR2 is YNFKEQ. Trimming took 1 base from V and 3 from J, leaving 17 bases between them. This CDR3 comprises 17 residues. The CDR3 loop is CASSQGGAGTLTDTQYF. DNA for the CDR3: TGTGCCAGCAGCCAAGGGGGCGCCGGGACCCTGACAGATACGCAGTATTTT.

Regarding this clone: The sample carries other DNA sequences with the same CDR3. This chain links TRBV28 with TRBJ2-7; no clear D. Trimming left V 2 bases short and J 4 bases short, with 6 bases between. CDR1 is MDHEN and CDR2 is SYDVKM in the germline V gene. The CDR3 is 12 residues long. The CDR3 coding sequence is TGTGCCAGCAGTTTAGCTGGGTACGAGCAGTACTTC. It yields the protein CASSLAGYEQYF.

The chain uses TRBV25-1 and TRBJ2-2; 9 bases are a match to TRBD1. This CDR3 is built from 17 residues. J gave up 4 bases and V 5 bases, and 11 bases lay outside the gene matches. Germline CDR1 reads MGHDK; CDR2 reads SYGVNS. CDR3 sequence reads: CASSPGTGSDGTGELFF. The CDR3, as DNA: TGTGCCAGCAGTCCCGGGACAGGGAGTGACGGCACCGGGGAGCTGTTTTTT. Filled out from reference TRBV25-1 and TRBJ2-2, the complete variable domain reads EADIYQTPRYLVIGTGKKITLECSQTMGHDKMYWYQQDPGMELHLIHYSYGVNSTEKGDLSSESTVSRIRTEHFPLTLESARPSHTSQYLCASSPGTGSDGTGELFFGEGSRLTVL.

The chain carries TRBV6-5 and TRBJ1-2, with D uncertain. The CDR3 loop spans 14 amino acids. Between the trimmed V and J ends, which lost 11 bases and 5 bases, there was a span of 21 bases. Germline V gives CDR1 MNHEY, CDR2 SVGAGI. DNA of the CDR3: TGTGCCGGGTACTCAGGCTCGACTCCATATGGCTACACCTTC. It translates to CAGYSGSTPYGYTF.

This chain uses TRBV7-9 with TRBJ2-7, with TRBD1 matching over 9 bases. This CDR3 is 15 amino acids long. The V gene end was trimmed by 5 bases and the J gene end by 9 bases; junction bases not matched to a gene: 14. Germline loops: CDR1 SEHNR, CDR2 FQNEAQ (reference sequence). CDR3: CASSRSGTGHLGQYF. In DNA, the CDR3 is TGTGCCAGCAGCCGCTCCGGGACAGGGCACCTAGGGCAGTACTTC. Complete variable domain (other parts from reference TRBV7-9 and TRBJ2-7): DTGVSQNPRHKITKRGQNVTFRCDPISEHNRLYWYRQTLGQGPEFLTYFQNEAQLEKSRLLSDRFSAERPKGSFSTLEIQRTEQGDSAMYLCASSRSGTGHLGQYFGPGTRLTVT.

The chain couples TRBV6-5 to TRBJ1-2, with D tentatively TRBD1 (5 bases). The germline CDR1 and CDR2 sequences are MNHEY and SVGAGI. V was shortened by 3 bases and J by 8 bases, with 13 bases between the two germline ends. There are 13 residues in the CDR3. CDR3 sequence (DNA): TGTGCCAGCAGTTATGGATGGGGGGAGGGCTACACCTTC. Its protein product is CASSYGWGEGYTF.

The CDR3 here is CASSQELEGIYGYTF. As DNA, the CDR3 is TGCGCCAGCAGCCAAGAGCTGGAGGGGATCTATGGCTACACCTTC. V and J are TRBV4-3 and TRBJ1-2, with D possibly TRBD1 on 5 matching bases. Germline V CDR1 and CDR2: LGHNA, YSLEER. This CDR3 is built from 15 residues. Deletions cut 0 bases from V and 4 bases from J, with 12 bases between.

The rearrangement links TRBV4-2 to TRBJ2-1; 8 bases match TRBD2. The V gene end was trimmed by 1 base and the J gene end by 2 bases; junction bases not matched to a gene: 4. Germline lookup yields CDR1 LGHNA and CDR2 YNFKEQ. CDR3 size: 16 residues. The CDR3 is CASSQVTGGTYNEQFF. CDR3 sequence (DNA): TGTGCCAGCAGCCAAGTAACGGGAGGGACCTACAATGAGCAGTTCTTC.

The CDR3: CSVEGPAFSGNTIYF. DNA of the CDR3: TGCAGCGTTGAGGGGCCTGCGTTCTCTGGAAACACCATATATTTT. The rearrangement links TRBV29-1 to TRBJ1-3, with D perhaps TRBD1 (5 bases). Between the trimmed V and J ends, which lost 3 bases and 0 bases, there was a span of 12 bases. The CDR3 contains 15 residues. In germline, CDR1 is SQVTM, CDR2 ANQGSEA.

This chain uses TRBV19 with TRBJ1-6, with a weak D call TRBD1 (6 bases). The V end lost 3 bases, the J end lost 6 bases, and 9 bases lay between the germline ends. The V gene's germline CDR1 is LNHDA and CDR2 SQIVND (reference sequence). The CDR3 has 14 amino acids. In DNA form, the CDR3 reads TGTGCCAGTAGTATTACAGGGTCTAATTCACCCCTCCACTTT. It yields the protein CASSITGSNSPLHF. Looking up the rest from reference TRBV19 and TRBJ1-6 gives the full variable domain: DGGITQSPKYLFRKEGQNVTLSCEQNLNHDAMYWYRQDPGQGLRLIYYSQIVNDFQKGDIAEGYSVSREKKESFPLTVTSAQKNPTAFYLCASSITGSNSPLHFGNGTRLTVT.

The chain uses TRBV5-1 and TRBJ2-7; no reliable D call. Trimming stripped 7 bases from V and 3 bases from J, with 14 bases between. Germline CDR1 and CDR2: SGHRS and YFSETQ. CDR3 length: 13 amino acids. The CDR3 coding sequence is TGCGCCAGCTCCACTTCTGACAACTACGAGCAGTACTTC. Protein product: CASSTSDNYEQYF.